Below are 21 T cell receptor beta chains sequenced from a single sample in a study of T cell clones after liver transplantation. Method: immunoSEQ multiplex PCR; TCRdb's copy keeps in-frame clones and lacks some. The sample has tens of thousands of clones, roughly 71% seen once. The sample consisted of CD4+ T cells from blood, taken at the 22-month timepoint. These receptors all stem from a human patient who received a liver transplant. Some T cells may trace back to the graft donor.

The V call is TRBV28, the J call TRBJ2-7, with 7 bases lining up with TRBD1. Germline assignment: CDR1 MDHEN and CDR2 SYDVKM. This CDR3 contains 13 residues. V shed 2 bases, J shed 3 bases, and the junction held 1 base outside the gene matches. The CDR3 reads CASSLAGGYEQYF. The CDR3 nucleotides are TGTGCCAGCAGTTTAGCAGGGGGCTACGAGCAGTACTTC.

The chain joins TRBV10-3 to TRBJ2-3; TRBD2 matches at 7 bases. The CDR3 is 14 residues long. The germline gives CDR1 ENHRY, CDR2 SYGVKD. Losses at the gene ends were 3 bases for V and 1 base for J; bases not matched to a gene: 1. The CDR3 DNA follows: TGTGCCATCAGTGATGGGGGGGGCACAGATACGCAGTATTTT. It translates to CAISDGGGTDTQYF.

The CDR3 DNA reads TGTGCCAGCAGCTTTTTGGGGGATGACTCACCCCTCCACTTT. Protein: CASSFLGDDSPLHF. The chain links TRBV11-2 to TRBJ1-6, with D possibly matching TRBD1 (5 bases). This CDR3 has 14 amino acids. V lost 3 bases and J lost 10, with 13 bases in between. Germline CDR1 SGHAT, CDR2 FQNNGV.

This chain links TRBV5-4 with TRBJ1-2; 7 nucleotides match TRBD1. CDR3 length: 14 amino acids. CDR1 and CDR2 (germline): SGHNT, YYREEE (reference sequence). The junction had 4 bases not matched to a gene; V was cut back by 0 bases and J by 5 bases. The CDR3 is CASSLDRGRYGYTF. CDR3 DNA: TGTGCCAGCAGCTTGGACAGGGGCCGGTATGGCTACACCTTC.

CDR3 region: CSASGVDTQYF. DNA of the CDR3: TGCAGTGCCTCGGGGGTTGATACGCAGTATTTT. The V and J genes are TRBV20-1 and TRBJ2-3; tentative D call: TRBD2 (6 bases). V was pared by 6 bases and J by 6 bases, with 10 bases between. The CDR3 extends over 11 amino acids. CDR1 DFQATT and CDR2 SNEGSKA come from the germline V gene (reference sequence).

The chain uses TRBV28 and TRBJ1-5; weak D call: TRBD1 (5 bases). This CDR3 has 16 residues. V lost 2 bases, J lost 2 bases, and 13 bases lay in between. Per germline, CDR1 MDHEN and CDR2 SYDVKM. CDR3 bases: TGTGCCAGCAGTTTACCACAGGCAGGTCGCAATCAGCCCCAGCATTTT. It yields the protein CASSLPQAGRNQPQHF. The whole variable domain, filled in from reference TRBV28 and TRBJ1-5, reads DVKVTQSSRYLVKRTGEKVFLECVQDMDHENMFWYRQDPGLGLRLIYFSYDVKMKEKGDIPEGYSVSREKKERFSLILESASTNQTSMYLCASSLPQAGRNQPQHFGDGTRLSIL.

V and J are TRBV2 and TRBJ2-3; 12 nucleotides align to TRBD1. The V segment lost 7 bases and the J segment 7 bases; nucleotides outside the gene matches: 9. Germline values: CDR1 SNHLY, CDR2 FYNNEI. This CDR3 comprises 15 residues. In DNA, the CDR3 is TGTGCCAGCACCGGGACAGGGGGCGTTCTCCATACGCAGTATTTT. Translated, it gives CASTGTGGVLHTQYF.

The chain employs TRBV25-1 and TRBJ1-6; TRBD1 might be the D (6 bases). The CDR3 spans 16 residues. The germline V and J ends were trimmed by 4 bases and 8 bases, with 18 bases remaining between them. Germline V CDR1 and CDR2: MGHDK, SYGVNS. The chain's CDR3 is CASSVTGSTKHSPLHF. The CDR3 DNA reads as TGTGCCAGCAGTGTTACAGGGTCCACCAAACATTCACCCCTCCACTTT.

The chain links TRBV18 to TRBJ2-2; 13 bases match TRBD2. V lost 2 bases and J lost 6; bases outside the gene matches: 3. CDR3 length: 16 residues. Looked up from germline, CDR1 is KGHSH and CDR2 is LQKENI. Here the CDR3 DNA reads TGTGCCAGCTCACCAAACGGACTAGCGGGGGCCGGGGAGCTGTTTTTT. Protein sequence: CASSPNGLAGAGELFF.

The chain links TRBV2 to TRBJ1-2, with D hard to call. In germline, CDR1 is SNHLY, CDR2 FYNNEI. The CDR3 runs 12 residues. Trimming cost V 9 bases and J 3 bases, with 11 bases left between them. CDR3 loop: CASSRGDYGYTF. DNA for the CDR3: TGTGCCAGTTCAAGAGGAGACTATGGCTACACCTTC.

This chain uses TRBV7-9 with TRBJ1-1, with D possibly being TRBD1 (6 bases). The CDR3 sequence is 12 residues long. Trimming stripped 1 base from V and 9 bases from J, with 9 bases between. Germline CDR1 SEHNR, CDR2 FQNEAQ (reference sequence). The CDR3 DNA follows: TGTGCCAGCAGCTTAGAACAGGGAAAAGCTTTCTTT. Protein: CASSLEQGKAFF.

The chain combines TRBV27 with TRBJ2-1, with 10 bases matching TRBD1. The V and J ends lost 6 bases and 5 bases, in that order; junction bases with no gene match: 7. Germline CDR1 reads MNHEY; CDR2 reads SMNVEV (reference sequence). The CDR3 has 15 residues. The CDR3 sequence is CASRSRGTGDNEQFF. The CDR3 DNA is TGTGCCAGCAGGTCCCGAGGGACAGGGGACAATGAGCAGTTCTTC.

By sample share, this clone is medium-sized. This chain links TRBV11-1 with TRBJ2-7, with 10 bases lining up with TRBD1. The CDR3 has 15 amino acids. The V and J ends lost 5 bases and 4 bases, in that order; junction bases with no gene match: 8. The V gene's germline CDR1 is SGHAT and CDR2 FQDESV (reference sequence). The chain's CDR3 is CASSSPGTGEYEQYF. The CDR3 DNA follows: TGTGCCAGCAGCAGCCCTGGGACAGGGGAATACGAGCAGTACTTC.

For the CDR3, the DNA is TGTGCCAGTAGCGGGACAGCTAGTTCCTACGAGCAGTACTTC. Its translation is CASSGTASSYEQYF. The chain recombines TRBV19 with TRBJ2-7; 7 bases are shared with TRBD1. This CDR3 has 14 amino acids. Looked up from germline, CDR1 is LNHDA and CDR2 is SQIVND (reference sequence). Germline trimming cut 6 bases from V and 1 base from J; bases unmatched to any gene: 6.

This clone appeared many times. The V and J genes are TRBV19 and TRBJ1-6; D uncertain. The CDR3 has 13 amino acids. Germline-derived CDR1 and CDR2 are LNHDA and SQIVND (reference sequence). V lost 10 bases and J lost 7, with 14 bases in between. CDR3 sequence reads: CATSRSFNSPLHF. CDR3 sequence (DNA): TGTGCCACCTCGAGGTCTTTCAATTCACCCCTCCACTTT.

J is TRBJ1-1 and V is TRBV28, with D tentatively TRBD1 (6 bases). CDR1 and CDR2 (germline): MDHEN, SYDVKM. The CDR3 totals 16 residues. V was pared by 4 bases and J by 3 bases, with 18 bases between. Here the CDR3 DNA reads TGTGCCAGCAGTTCCCCGGGGGGCCCGTTTGACACTGAAGCTTTCTTT. As protein: CASSSPGGPFDTEAFF.

This clone has more than one count but fewer than ten. The chain recombines TRBV10-2 with TRBJ1-2; 7 positions match TRBD1. CDR1 and CDR2 (germline): WSHSY, SAAADI. The J segment lost 2 bases and the V segment lost 5 bases, leaving 5 bases of the junction unmatched. CDR3 size: 14 residues. The DNA of the CDR3 is TGCGCCAGCAGTAGGGACAGAGCAAACTATGGCTACACCTTC. Protein sequence: CASSRDRANYGYTF.

The gene calls are TRBV7-2 and TRBJ1-3; the D gene is possibly TRBD1 (5 bases). Looked up from germline, CDR1 is SGHTA and CDR2 is FQGNSA. Trimming left V 8 bases short and J 0 bases short, with 17 bases between. This CDR3 spans 16 amino acids. DNA of the CDR3: TGTGCCAGCTCAGGGAGGGCAGCCCACTCTGGAAACACCATATATTTT. Amino acids: CASSGRAAHSGNTIYF.

The J gene is TRBJ2-3, the V gene TRBV28; D is unclear. Between the trimmed V and J ends, which lost 2 bases and 1 base, there was a span of 7 bases. This CDR3 spans 14 amino acids. CDR1 and CDR2 (germline): MDHEN, SYDVKM. As DNA, the CDR3 is TGTGCCAGCAGTTTAACAGCCCGCACAGATACGCAGTATTTT. Translated: CASSLTARTDTQYF.

The chain has TRBV7-9 and TRBJ2-7; D gene unclear. The CDR3 spans 15 residues. CDR1 SEHNR and CDR2 FQNEAQ come from the germline V gene (reference sequence). Trimming pared 5 bases from V and 1 base from J, leaving 15 bases between. CDR3 sequence reads: CASSPFDGASYEQYF. CDR3 DNA sequence: TGTGCCAGCAGCCCGTTCGATGGAGCGTCCTACGAGCAGTACTTC.

The chain carries TRBV9 and TRBJ2-2; D ambiguous. The CDR3 runs to 15 residues. Germline CDR1 and CDR2: SGDLS and YYNGEE. Trimming cost V 0 bases and J 4 bases, with 10 bases left between them. The CDR3 loop reads CASSVASRATGELFF. CDR3 sequence (DNA): TGTGCCAGCAGCGTAGCTTCCCGAGCCACCGGGGAGCTGTTTTTT. The full variable domain, completed using reference TRBV9 and TRBJ2-2, is DSGVTQTPKHLITATGQRVTLRCSPRSGDLSVYWYQQSLDQGLQFLIQYYNGEERAKGNILERFSAQQFPDLHSELNLSSLELGDSALYFCASSVASRATGELFFGEGSRLTVL.